This is a list of T cell receptor beta chains from one sample in a study of T cell changes during pregnancy in multiple sclerosis. TCRdb keeps only in-frame clones here, not all; method: immunoSEQ multiplex PCR. The profile shows tens of thousands of clones, roughly nine tenths of them singletons. Source: CD4+ T cells from peripheral blood mononuclear cells, taken before pregnancy. Receptors were obtained from a female donor with multiple sclerosis, enrolled in a pregnancy study. The CDR3 runs from the conserved cysteine through the conserved F or W. D genes are given only for firm matches. Clone size, where shown, is once, few, many, or a class for clones that have expanded.

TRBV5-1	TRBJ1-1	NA	once	CASTPGGANTEAFF	TGCGCCAGCACACCAGGAGGGGCGAACACTGAAGCTTTCTTT
TRBV30	TRBJ2-7	TRBD1	NA	CAWHRGSYEQYF	TGTGCCTGGCACAGGGGCTCCTACGAGCAGTACTTC
TRBV13	TRBJ1-3	NA	NA	CASSPRGGRGNTIYF	TGTGCCAGCAGTCCCCGAGGAGGTCGGGGAAACACCATATATTTT
TRBV2	TRBJ1-2	TRBD1	NA	CASYGGQGYGYTF	TGTGCCAGCTACGGTGGACAGGGCTATGGCTACACCTTC
TRBV2	TRBJ1-5	TRBD1	NA	CASSYGQGRSDQPQHF	TGTGCCAGCAGTTACGGACAGGGTAGGTCGGATCAGCCCCAGCATTTT
TRBV6-5	TRBJ2-3	NA	NA	CASRQAANPTDTQYF	TGTGCCAGCAGACAAGCGGCGAACCCCACAGATACGCAGTATTTT
TRBV9	TRBJ1-2	TRBD1	NA	CASSTRTGEGYTF	TGTGCCAGCAGCACTCGGACAGGGGAAGGCTACACCTTC
TRBV4-3	TRBJ2-2	TRBD1	medium-sized	CASSQGQGWYTGELFF	TGCGCCAGCAGCCAAGGACAGGGGTGGTATACCGGGGAGCTGTTTTTT
TRBV25-1	TRBJ1-1	NA	NA	CASSSTGRTEAFF	TGTGCCAGCAGCTCAACAGGGAGAACTGAAGCTTTCTTT
TRBV4-2	TRBJ1-6	TRBD1	NA	CASSQVLPGTVINSPLHF	TGTGCCAGCAGCCAAGTACTCCCCGGGACAGTGATTAATTCACCCCTCCACTTT
TRBV7-7	TRBJ2-3	TRBD2	NA	CASSYLAGRTDTQYF	TGTGCTAGCAGCTATCTAGCGGGGCGCACAGATACGCAGTATTTT
TRBV6-5	TRBJ1-2	NA	NA	CASYYGYGYTF	TGTGCCAGCTACTACGGGTATGGCTACACCTTC
TRBV6-6	TRBJ1-2	NA	NA	CASSKGDPGGGYGYTF	TGTGCCAGCAGTAAAGGGGACCCAGGCGGGGGCTATGGCTACACCTTC
TRBV19	TRBJ2-2	NA	once	CASSRERATGELFF	TGTGCCAGTAGTAGAGAGAGGGCGACCGGGGAGCTGTTTTTT
TRBV29-1	TRBJ1-5	TRBD1	few	CSVGTGYSNQPQHF	TGCAGCGTCGGGACAGGTTATAGCAATCAGCCCCAGCATTTT
TRBV14	TRBJ1-5	NA	NA	CASSLRVRQPQHF	TGTGCCAGCAGCCTCAGGGTTCGTCAGCCCCAGCATTTT
TRBV6-5	TRBJ1-1	NA	NA	CASSTAGVGSTEAFF	TGTGCCAGCAGTACCGCAGGGGTAGGTTCCACTGAAGCTTTCTTT
TRBV7-2	TRBJ2-2	NA	NA	CASSLGLRGELFF	TGTGCCAGCAGCTTGGGACTCCGCGGGGAGCTGTTTTTT
TRBV7-2	TRBJ1-4	NA	NA	CASSLGHLEKLFF	TGTGCCAGCAGCTTAGGACATTTGGAAAAACTGTTTTTT
TRBV19	TRBJ1-1	NA	NA	CASTAQGLVNTEAFF	TGTGCCAGTACCGCACAGGGACTAGTGAACACTGAAGCTTTCTTT
TRBV4-2	TRBJ2-1	NA	NA	CASSQDREFYNEQFF	TGTGCCAGCAGCCAAGATCGCGAGTTTTACAATGAGCAGTTCTTC
TRBV7-2	TRBJ2-1	NA	NA	CASSEQQGNEQFF	TGTGCCAGCAGTGAACAACAGGGCAATGAGCAGTTCTTC
TRBV19	TRBJ1-2	TRBD1	NA	CASSSPTGGRYGYTF	TGTGCCAGTAGTAGCCCGACAGGGGGCCGATATGGCTACACCTTC
TRBV5-4	TRBJ1-1	NA	NA	CASSSVTSVTEAFF	TGTGCCAGCAGCAGCGTGACCTCGGTCACTGAAGCTTTCTTT
TRBV9	TRBJ1-1	NA	NA	CASSERPTPTEAFF	TGTGCCAGCAGCGAGAGGCCTACCCCCACTGAAGCTTTCTTT
TRBV27	TRBJ2-2	TRBD1	NA	CASSLSSGGRGTGELFF	TGTGCCAGCAGTTTGTCCTCAGGGGGTAGAGGAACCGGGGAGCTGTTTTTT
TRBV6-1	TRBJ1-1	NA	NA	CASSPRWGGTEAFF	TGTGCCAGCAGTCCTCGTTGGGGGGGGACTGAAGCTTTCTTT
TRBV6-5	TRBJ1-1	NA	once	CASSYSTRQTAFF	TGTGCCAGCAGTTACTCGACCCGACAGACCGCTTTCTTT
TRBV9	TRBJ2-1	TRBD2	NA	CASSVVASGGNEQFF	TGTGCCAGCAGCGTAGTGGCTAGCGGGGGTAATGAGCAGTTCTTC
TRBV7-3	TRBJ2-2	TRBD1	NA	CASSLIRQGAGELFF	TGTGCCAGCAGCTTAATTCGACAGGGGGCCGGGGAGCTGTTTTTT
TRBV7-3	TRBJ2-2	NA	NA	CASSPLPGTGELFF	TGTGCCAGCAGCCCCCTCCCGGGCACCGGGGAGCTGTTTTTT
TRBV18	TRBJ2-1	NA	NA	CASSFGQNNEQFF	TGTGCCAGCTCCTTTGGACAGAACAATGAGCAGTTCTTC
TRBV6-1	TRBJ1-1	NA	NA	CASGRGTEAFF	TGTGCCAGCGGTCGGGGTACTGAAGCTTTCTTT
TRBV11-3	TRBJ1-1	NA	NA	CASSPEGEGTEAFF	TGTGCCAGCAGCCCCGAGGGGGAAGGGACTGAAGCTTTCTTT
TRBV25-1	TRBJ1-6	NA	NA	CASKREGPNSPLHF	TGTGCCAGCAAAAGAGAGGGCCCTAATTCACCCCTCCACTTT
TRBV9	TRBJ2-1	TRBD1	NA	CASSPRDRSYNEQFF	TGTGCCAGCAGCCCCCGGGACAGGTCCTACAATGAGCAGTTCTTC
TRBV10-3	TRBJ2-1	TRBD2	NA	CAISESGRGGPPEDEQFF	TGTGCCATCAGTGAGTCGGGTCGGGGGGGGCCCCCTGAGGATGAGCAGTTCTTC
TRBV7-2	TRBJ2-7	TRBD1	NA	CASSPETGTSYEQYF	TGTGCCAGCAGCCCTGAGACAGGGACCTCCTACGAGCAGTACTTC
TRBV18	TRBJ2-7	NA	NA	CASSFKPNYEQYF	TGTGCCAGCTCATTCAAGCCCAACTACGAGCAGTACTTC
TRBV5-5	TRBJ1-2	TRBD1	NA	CASSLLWTGNYGYTF	TGTGCCAGCAGCTTGTTATGGACAGGGAACTATGGCTACACCTTC
TRBV5-6	TRBJ1-2	NA	NA	CASSLGQGDGYTF	TGTGCCAGCAGCTTGGGGCAGGGCGATGGCTACACCTTC
TRBV6-5	TRBJ1-2	NA	NA	CASSSDRYGYTF	TGTGCCAGCAGTTCTGACAGATATGGCTACACCTTC
TRBV7-6	TRBJ2-2	TRBD1	NA	CASSLAGTVPTGELFF	TGTGCCAGCAGCTTAGCAGGGACAGTACCCACCGGGGAGCTGTTTTTT
TRBV19	TRBJ2-1	TRBD2	NA	CASSMTLAGGSSYNEQFF	TGTGCCAGTAGTATGACACTAGCGGGGGGAAGCTCCTACAATGAGCAGTTCTTC
TRBV11-3	TRBJ2-1	TRBD2	NA	CASSLGLAGYEQFF	TGTGCCAGCAGCTTAGGCCTAGCGGGATATGAGCAGTTCTTC
TRBV19	TRBJ2-3	TRBD2	once	CASSVDLAGGRGTDTQYF	TGTGCCAGTAGCGTGGACCTAGCGGGGGGGCGTGGCACAGATACGCAGTATTTT